These T cell receptor beta chains were read from a single sample in a study of cytomegalovirus exposure and HLA in healthy donors. TCRdb's copy holds only in-frame clones and misses some; the assay was immunoSEQ multiplex PCR. In the table there are 130,000 to 150,000 clones, roughly 80% of which are singletons. Source material: PBMCs. The source is a man between 40 and 49 years old in good health and CMV-seropositive. The CDR3 runs from the conserved cysteine through the conserved F or W. D genes are given only for firm matches. Size tells how often a clone was seen (once, few, many) or the class of an expanded clone, and some rows leave it out.

J gene,V gene,D gene,clone size,CDR3 protein,CDR3 DNA
TRBJ1-1,TRBV5-1,-,once,CASSLGNRNTEAFF,TGCGCCAGCAGCTTGGGGAACAGGAACACTGAAGCTTTCTTT
TRBJ2-1,TRBV11-2,TRBD2,once,CASSSGLAGAPYNEQFF,TGTGCCAGCAGCTCCGGACTAGCGGGAGCTCCCTACAATGAGCAGTTCTTC
TRBJ2-1,TRBV19,TRBD2,few,CASSIQRDKNEQFF,TGTGCCAGTAGTATCCAGCGGGATAAGAATGAGCAGTTCTTC
TRBJ2-1,TRBV6-1,TRBD2,-,CASSESSGRAVGEQFF,TGTGCCAGCAGTGAGTCTAGCGGGAGGGCCGTGGGTGAGCAGTTCTTC
TRBJ1-2,TRBV2,TRBD1,-,CASRTPEQGLGYGYTF,TGTGCCAGCAGAACGCCAGAACAGGGGCTCGGCTATGGCTACACCTTC
TRBJ1-1,TRBV28,-,-,CASTRAYEAFF,TGTGCCAGCACCCGCGCATACGAAGCTTTCTTT
TRBJ1-5,TRBV6-1,-,-,CASSEGQPQHF,TGTGCCAGCAGTGAGGGCCAGCCCCAGCATTTT
TRBJ2-5,TRBV27,TRBD1,-,CASALTGTGTQETQYF,TGTGCCAGCGCCCTTACCGGGACAGGGACCCAAGAGACCCAGTACTTC
TRBJ1-2,TRBV19,-,-,CASKLQGSVLDGYTF,TGTGCCAGTAAGCTGCAGGGGTCGGTGTTGGATGGCTACACCTTC
TRBJ2-3,TRBV5-1,TRBD2,-,CASSLQAGDTDTQYF,TGCGCCAGCAGCTTGCAGGCGGGGGACACAGATACGCAGTATTTT
TRBJ2-1,TRBV5-1,TRBD2,-,CASSLEASGSNEQFF,TGCGCCAGCAGCTTGGAGGCTAGCGGAAGCAATGAGCAGTTCTTC
TRBJ2-7,TRBV7-8,-,-,CASTSRVGDEQYF,TGTGCCAGCACGAGCAGGGTTGGCGACGAGCAGTACTTC
TRBJ2-7,TRBV5-1,TRBD2,-,CASSREGRSYEQYF,TGCGCCAGCAGCCGGGAGGGCCGGTCCTACGAGCAGTACTTC
TRBJ2-1,TRBV18,-,-,CASLVDNEQFF,TGTGCCAGCCTAGTGGACAATGAGCAGTTCTTC
TRBJ2-3,TRBV21-1,-,few,CASSKAASGRFTDTQYF,TGTGCCAGCAGCAAAGCTGCTAGCGGGAGATTCACAGATACGCAGTATTTT
TRBJ1-1,TRBV7-3,-,-,CASKEGLGTEAFF,TGTGCCAGCAAGGAGGGCCTGGGCACTGAAGCTTTCTTT
TRBJ1-5,TRBV19,-,-,CASSEVEGRRYYSNQPQHF,TGTGCCAGTAGTGAGGTTGAGGGCCGGCGTTATTATAGCAATCAGCCCCAGCATTTT
TRBJ2-1,TRBV5-6,TRBD2,-,CASSLVSGGFNEQFF,TGTGCCAGCAGCTTGGTGTCGGGGGGGTTCAATGAGCAGTTCTTC
TRBJ2-4,TRBV27,TRBD2,-,CASSFGTKQNIQYF,TGTGCCAGCAGCTTTGGGACTAAACAAAACATTCAGTACTTC
TRBJ1-5,TRBV15,TRBD1,few,CATSRDHPGQGRDQPQHF,TGTGCCACCAGCAGAGATCATCCGGGACAGGGTAGGGATCAGCCCCAGCATTTT
TRBJ2-1,TRBV19,TRBD2,-,CASTIDSGRLNNEQFF,TGTGCCAGTACTATAGATAGCGGGAGATTAAACAATGAGCAGTTCTTC
TRBJ2-7,TRBV27,-,-,CASSVAGLSSYEQYF,TGTGCCAGCAGTGTGGCGGGCCTGAGCTCCTACGAGCAGTACTTC
TRBJ2-1,TRBV19,TRBD1,-,CASSLRDSLYHEQFF,TGTGCCAGTAGCCTTCGGGACAGCCTTTACCATGAGCAGTTCTTC
TRBJ1-5,TRBV4-1,TRBD1,once,CASSQLGTGGVGNQPQHF,TGCGCCAGCAGCCAACTCGGCACAGGGGGCGTTGGCAATCAGCCCCAGCATTTT
TRBJ1-5,TRBV6-6,-,-,CASSPSSGTLNQPQHF,TGTGCCAGCAGCCCATCTTCCGGGACACTAAATCAGCCCCAGCATTTT
TRBJ2-1,TRBV10-3,-,-,CAISDGSSYNEQFF,TGTGCCATCAGTGACGGTAGCTCCTACAATGAGCAGTTCTTC